One and the same sample provided the 32 T cell receptor beta chains below, sequenced in a study of T cells after yellow fever vaccination. From the 5' RACE reads, TCRdb called clonotypes with MiXCR, one entry per CDR3 protein. The profile covers hundreds of thousands of distinct CDR3 sequences, with roughly 13% appearing a single time and more than 12% taken by the ten largest. Sample: PBMCs, taken on the day of the yellow fever booster vaccination. The receptors stem from a man aged 30 to 45 who received the YFV17D yellow fever vaccine.

This chain links TRBV5-4 with TRBJ2-2; D is tentatively TRBD1 or TRBD2 (5 bases each). CDR1 SGHNT and CDR2 YYREEE come from the germline V gene (reference sequence). The CDR3 is 16 amino acids. Between the trimmed V and J ends, which lost 4 bases and 2 bases, there was a span of 15 bases. CDR3 sequence (DNA): TGTGCCAGCAGCCGAGGTGGGACGCGTAACACCGGGGAGCTGTTTTTT. It yields the protein CASSRGGTRNTGELFF.

The V and J genes are TRBV18 and TRBJ2-3, with D hard to call. The V end lost 4 bases, the J end lost 4 bases, and 9 bases lay between the germline ends. CDR1 is KGHSH and CDR2 is LQKENI in the germline V gene. The CDR3 has 13 amino acids. DNA for the CDR3: TGTGCCAGCTCACTTACGGTATCAGATACGCAGTATTTT. Protein sequence: CASSLTVSDTQYF.

This clonotype was seen more than once but under ten times. V usage is TRBV19 and J usage is TRBJ2-1; 7 nucleotides agree with TRBD2. Germline CDR1 reads LNHDA; CDR2 reads SQIVND (reference sequence). The CDR3 covers 15 residues. The CDR3 protein is CASARAGLTYNEQFF. CDR3 in DNA: TGTGCTAGTGCCAGAGCGGGACTTACCTACAATGAGCAGTTCTTC.

This chain joins TRBV20-1 and TRBJ2-1; the match to TRBD2 covers 8 bases. Germline CDR1 reads DFQATT; CDR2 reads SNEGSKA (reference sequence). Trimming at V came to 2 bases and at J to 7 bases, leaving 7 bases not matched to a gene. This CDR3 contains 14 residues. CDR3 sequence reads: CSARQAGDSNEQFF. The CDR3 nucleotides are TGCAGTGCTAGACAAGCGGGAGATAGTAATGAGCAGTTCTTC.

This clonotype has more than one count but fewer than ten. The chain employs TRBV20-1 and TRBJ2-7; D possibly corresponds to TRBD2 (6 bases). Germline lookup yields CDR1 DFQATT and CDR2 SNEGSKA (reference sequence). The CDR3 consists of 16 residues. V was trimmed by 1 base and J by 4 bases, leaving 20 bases between them. The CDR3 here is CSARALRLRGAYEQYF. CDR3 bases: TGCAGTGCTAGAGCGTTACGCCTGCGCGGGGCGTACGAGCAGTACTTC.

This clonotype has only a few counts. CDR3 amino acids: CSAGTGDSNQPQHF. In nucleotides, the CDR3 is TGCAGTGCCGGGACGGGGGATAGCAATCAGCCCCAGCATTTT. This chain connects TRBV20-1 to TRBJ1-5, with TRBD1 as a possible D gene (5 bases). CDR1 is DFQATT, CDR2 SNEGSKA, per germline (reference sequence). Trimming shortened V by 6 bases and J by 0 bases, and 12 bases separated the two germline ends. This CDR3 comprises 14 residues.

This chain connects TRBV5-1 to TRBJ1-2, with D hard to call. There are 13 residues in the CDR3. V lost 0 bases and J lost 3, with 6 bases in between. Germline loops: CDR1 SGHRS, CDR2 YFSETQ. Written as DNA, the CDR3 is TGCGCCAGCAGCTTGGGCGAATACTATGGCTACACCTTC. This sequence encodes CASSLGEYYGYTF.

The rearrangement uses TRBV4-3 and TRBJ1-2, with D possibly TRBD1 on 5 matching bases. The length of the CDR3 is 15 residues. V dropped 0 bases and J dropped 8 bases, with 16 bases sitting between them. Germline V gene lookup returns CDR1 LGHNA and CDR2 YSLEER. The CDR3 DNA sequence: TGCGCCAGCAGCCAAGATGAAGGGGTAGTGGTAGGCTACACCTTC. The encoded protein is CASSQDEGVVVGYTF.

CDR3 sequence (DNA): TGCGCCAGCAGCCCGACCGGGGGGGCTTCACCCCTCCACTTT. Its protein product is CASSPTGGASPLHF. J is TRBJ1-6 and V is TRBV4-3; possibly TRBD1 for D (6 bases). This CDR3 is 14 amino acids long. V lost 4 bases to trimming and J lost 9 bases, with 13 bases between them. Germline CDR1 is LGHNA and CDR2 is YSLEER.

The chain recombines TRBV27 with TRBJ1-2; no clear D gene. This CDR3 has 13 residues. Trimming took 3 bases from V and 4 from J, leaving 9 bases between them. The germline V gene has CDR1 MNHEY and CDR2 SMNVEV (reference sequence). For the CDR3, the DNA is TGTGCCAGCAGTTTCGGGAGGAGCTATGGCTACACCTTC. Protein product: CASSFGRSYGYTF.

The rearrangement links TRBV29-1 to TRBJ1-2; D may be TRBD1 (6 bases). Germline V gene data show CDR1 as SQVTM and CDR2 as ANQGSEA. The CDR3 extends over 17 amino acids. V lost 4 bases, J lost 8 bases, and 29 bases lay in between. The CDR3 bases are TGCAGCGTTGGGGGGGGGGCTTCTGGTCTTGGTTGGGACGGCTACACCTTC. Translated, it gives CSVGGGASGLGWDGYTF.

This clonotype was found a few times. The gene calls are TRBV12-3 or TRBV12-4 and TRBJ2-3; 7 bases match TRBD1. The CDR3 consists of 17 residues. V was clipped by 7 bases and J by 2 bases; unmatched bases: 15. CDR3 sequence: CASKKRDSQWDTDTQYF. CDR3 coding DNA: TGTGCCAGCAAAAAAAGGGACAGTCAGTGGGACACAGATACGCAGTATTTT.

This clonotype came up many times. CDR3 DNA: TGTGCCAGCAGCCCCTACCGGAATGAGCAGTTCTTC. Translated, it gives CASSPYRNEQFF. This chain uses TRBV28 with TRBJ2-1; no definite D call. CDR3 length: 12 amino acids. Looked up from germline, CDR1 is MDHEN and CDR2 is SYDVKM. V lost 6 bases, J lost 7 bases, and 10 bases lay in between. Looking up the rest from reference TRBV28 and TRBJ2-1 gives the full variable domain: DVKVTQSSRYLVKRTGEKVFLECVQDMDHENMFWYRQDPGLGLRLIYFSYDVKMKEKGDIPEGYSVSREKKERFSLILESASTNQTSMYLCASSPYRNEQFFGPGTRLTVL.

The CDR3 here is CASSQLGIGNIQYF. Here the CDR3 DNA reads TGTGCCAGCAGTCAACTAGGTATTGGAAACATTCAGTACTTC. The chain has TRBV12-3 or TRBV12-4 and TRBJ2-4, with a weak D call TRBD2 (5 bases). The V end lost 5 bases, the J end lost 6 bases, and 14 bases lay between the germline ends. This CDR3 has 14 residues.

This clonotype has more than one count but fewer than ten. The V gene is TRBV28, the J gene TRBJ2-7, with D perhaps TRBD2 (6 bases). The V gene's germline CDR1 is MDHEN and CDR2 SYDVKM. The CDR3 contains 16 residues. V dropped 6 bases and J dropped 4 bases, with 22 bases sitting between them. The DNA for the CDR3 is TGTGCCAGCAGCTCTCGATTGGGACTTGCATCTTACGAGCAGTACTTC. Translating gives CASSSRLGLASYEQYF.

The chain combines TRBV5-1 with TRBJ2-2; 11 bases are shared with TRBD2. This CDR3 region has 18 residues. The J segment lost 4 bases and the V segment lost 0 bases, leaving 8 bases of the junction unmatched. Looked up from germline, CDR1 is SGHRS and CDR2 is YFSETQ. The CDR3 region is CASSLESASGRLTGELFF. The CDR3 region has the DNA TGCGCCAGCAGCTTGGAGTCGGCTAGCGGGAGGCTCACCGGGGAGCTGTTTTTT.

This sequence joins TRBV28 and TRBJ2-7; D is undetermined. Germline CDR1 reads MDHEN; CDR2 reads SYDVKM. The CDR3 length is 13 residues. Trimming took off 7 bases at V and 7 bases at J, with 17 bases between the two ends. CDR3 region: CASTPRPQIEQYF. The CDR3 region has the DNA TGTGCCAGCACCCCCAGACCCCAGATTGAGCAGTACTTC.

This clonotype was recorded a few times. A read error may produce the germline difference seen at one junction end. The chain has TRBV7-7 and TRBJ2-1; D perhaps matches TRBD2 (6 bases). Germline V gene data show CDR1 as SSHAT and CDR2 as FNYEAQ (reference sequence). This CDR3 has 14 residues. CDR3 sequence: CASSLRLEGNEQFF. In nucleotides, the CDR3 is TGTGCTAGCAGCTTAAGACTAGAAGGGAATGAGCAGTTCTTC. The full variable domain, in which reference TRBV7-7 and TRBJ2-1 provide the parts outside the CDR3, is GAGVSQSPRYKVTKRGQDVTLRCDPISSHATLYWYQQALGQGPEFLTYFNYEAQPDKSGLPSDRFSAERPEGSISTLTIQRTEQRDSAMYRCASSLRLEGNEQFFGPGTRLTVL.

The sample holds a few counts of this clonotype. J is TRBJ2-1 and V is TRBV18, with unresolved D. This CDR3 spans 14 amino acids. The V end lost 2 bases, the J end lost 8 bases, and 13 bases lay between the germline ends. Per the germline V gene, CDR1 is KGHSH and CDR2 is LQKENI. As DNA, the CDR3 is TGTGCCAGCTCACCAATTTTTGAGGTCGATGAGCAGTTCTTC. This translates into CASSPIFEVDEQFF.

V usage is TRBV20-1 and J usage is TRBJ2-7; a possible D gene is TRBD1 (6 bases). The CDR3 is 15 residues long. The V end was cut by 5 bases, the J end by 4 bases, with 21 bases between. Germline V gene data show CDR1 as DFQATT and CDR2 as SNEGSKA (reference sequence). CDR3 amino acids: CSAVRPSGTRYEQYF. As DNA, the CDR3 is TGCAGTGCTGTTCGACCCTCCGGGACAAGATACGAGCAGTACTTC.

Note on this clonotype: This may be a read error, as it is one base from a much larger clone. The genes are TRBV7-8 and TRBJ2-3; D unclear. The CDR3 runs 16 residues. Germline CDR1 reads SGHVS; CDR2 reads FQNEAQ. V was trimmed by 8 bases and J by 1 base, leaving 19 bases between them. The CDR3 DNA reads as TGTGCCAGCTGTAGAAAACCCCTGTCGCGCACAGATACGCAGTATTTT. Protein product: CASCRKPLSRTDTQYF.

This clonotype was seen a few times. The chain couples TRBV20-1 to TRBJ2-7; 7 bases are shared with TRBD2. The germline V gene encodes CDR1 DFQATT and CDR2 SNEGSKA (reference sequence). The CDR3 has 14 amino acids. J lost 2 bases, V lost 6 bases, and 10 bases had no gene match. This CDR3 is CSATISGSAYEQYF. CDR3 nucleotide sequence: TGCAGTGCAACGATTAGCGGGTCAGCCTACGAGCAGTACTTC.

This clonotype was recorded many times. The CDR3 sequence is CASSLKTGPFF. CDR3 DNA sequence: TGTGCCAGCAGCCTTAAGACCGGGCCTTTCTTT. V and J are TRBV7-9 and TRBJ1-1; D not certain. V gave up 5 bases and J gave up 12 bases, with 13 bases separating them. CDR3 size: 11 residues. CDR1 is SEHNR and CDR2 is FQNEAQ in the germline V gene (reference sequence).

This clonotype was observed a handful of times. V gene TRBV5-1 combines with J gene TRBJ1-1, with 10 nucleotides matching TRBD1. V lost 3 bases to trimming and J lost 11 bases; unmatched junction nucleotides: 19. From germline, CDR1 is SGHRS and CDR2 YFSETQ. The CDR3 is 17 amino acids. The CDR3 spells CASSSTSGTGDSGSAFF. For the CDR3, the DNA is TGCGCCAGCAGCTCGACCTCCGGGACAGGGGACTCAGGTTCGGCTTTCTTT. Combining the CDR3 with reference TRBV5-1 and TRBJ1-1 gives the whole variable domain KAGVTQTPRYLIKTRGQQVTLSCSPISGHRSVSWYQQTPGQGLQFLFEYFSETQRNKGNFPGRFSGRQFSNSRSEMNVSTLELGDSALYLCASSSTSGTGDSGSAFFGQGTRLTVV.

This clonotype was seen more than once but under ten times. CDR3 in DNA: TGTGCCAGCAGCTCGGACAGGCAGAATACGCAGTATTTT. Encoded protein: CASSSDRQNTQYF. The chain joins TRBV7-2 to TRBJ2-3; 7 positions agree with TRBD1. The CDR3 contains 13 residues. The V and J ends lost 4 bases and 7 bases, in that order; junction bases with no gene match: 5. Germline CDR1 is SGHTA and CDR2 is FQGNSA.

The rearrangement links TRBV4-3 to TRBJ1-1; tentative D call: TRBD1 (5 bases). Trimming cost V 3 bases and J 8 bases, with 13 bases left between them. The CDR3 is 13 residues long. The germline V gene encodes CDR1 LGHNA and CDR2 YSLEER. In nucleotides, the CDR3 is TGCGCCAGCAGCCATTCGGACCGGGGGGAAGCTTTCTTT. Protein product: CASSHSDRGEAFF.

This clonotype was seen more than once but under ten times. The rearrangement joins TRBV7-9 to TRBJ2-7, with no clear D. This CDR3 has 12 amino acids. Germline assignment: CDR1 SEHNR and CDR2 FQNEAQ (reference sequence). V shed 5 bases and J shed 3 bases, with 8 bases lying between them. The DNA for the CDR3 is TGTGCCAGCAGCCAAAAAGTCTACGAGCAGTACTTC. This translates into CASSQKVYEQYF.

A few counts support this clonotype. V is TRBV7-8 and J is TRBJ2-7; TRBD2 might be the D (5 bases). Germline loops: CDR1 SGHVS, CDR2 FQNEAQ. The V gene lost 3 bases and the J gene lost 3 bases, with 24 bases spanning the gap. The CDR3 loop spans 18 amino acids. The CDR3 bases are TGTGCCAGCAGCTTGAGAGATCACGGGAACCAAAAGAACTACGAGCAGTACTTC. Residues: CASSLRDHGNQKNYEQYF.

The chain couples TRBV11-2 to TRBJ2-1; D perhaps matches TRBD2 (5 bases). With 0 bases removed from V and 0 bases from J, the gap between germline ends came to 24 bases. The germline V gene has CDR1 SGHAT and CDR2 FQNNGV. The CDR3 covers 21 residues. This chain's CDR3 is CASSLEVRLRISGSSYNEQFF. The CDR3 nucleotides are TGTGCCAGCAGCTTAGAAGTTCGGCTCAGAATCAGCGGTAGCTCCTACAATGAGCAGTTCTTC.

This clonotype has just a few counts. The V call is TRBV5-1, the J call TRBJ2-7; D is possibly TRBD1 (5 bases). CDR1 is SGHRS, CDR2 YFSETQ, per germline. Trimming took off 0 bases at V and 0 bases at J, with 13 bases between the two ends. The CDR3 sequence is 16 residues long. The CDR3: CASSLGRGSGSYEQYF. In DNA, the CDR3 is TGCGCCAGCAGCTTGGGAAGGGGATCGGGCTCCTACGAGCAGTACTTC.

The chain carries TRBV5-4 and TRBJ2-1; TRBD2 is a possible D gene (6 bases). V was pared by 1 base and J by 7 bases, with 9 bases between. Germline V gives CDR1 SGHNT, CDR2 YYREEE (reference sequence). This CDR3 contains 13 residues. The CDR3 spells CASSLFGGNEQFF. The CDR3 nucleotides read TGTGCCAGCAGCTTGTTTGGGGGGAATGAGCAGTTCTTC.

This chain links TRBV7-9 with TRBJ2-1; 9 bases align to TRBD2. Germline CDR1 reads SEHNR; CDR2 reads FQNEAQ (reference sequence). V gave up 7 bases and J gave up 6 bases; unmatched junction bases: 7. The CDR3 has 14 residues. The CDR3 reads CASTASGTPNEQFF. CDR3 nucleotide sequence: TGTGCCAGCACGGCTAGCGGGACACCCAATGAGCAGTTCTTC.